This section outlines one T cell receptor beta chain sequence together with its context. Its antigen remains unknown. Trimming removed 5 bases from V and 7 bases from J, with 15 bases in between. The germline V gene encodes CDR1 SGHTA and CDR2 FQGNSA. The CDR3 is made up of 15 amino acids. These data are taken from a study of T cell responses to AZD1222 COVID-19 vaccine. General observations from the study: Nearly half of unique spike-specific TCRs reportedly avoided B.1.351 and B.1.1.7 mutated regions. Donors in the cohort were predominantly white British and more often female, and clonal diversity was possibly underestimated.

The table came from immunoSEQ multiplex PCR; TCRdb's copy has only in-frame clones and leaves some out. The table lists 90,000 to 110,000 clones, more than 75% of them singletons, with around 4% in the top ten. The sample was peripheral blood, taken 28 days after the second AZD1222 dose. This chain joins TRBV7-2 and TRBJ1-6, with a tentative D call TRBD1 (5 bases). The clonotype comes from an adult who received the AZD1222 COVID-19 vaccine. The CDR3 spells CASSPTGTPNSPLHF. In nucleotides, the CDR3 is TGTGCCAGCAGCCCCACCGGGACCCCGAATTCACCCCTCCACTTT.